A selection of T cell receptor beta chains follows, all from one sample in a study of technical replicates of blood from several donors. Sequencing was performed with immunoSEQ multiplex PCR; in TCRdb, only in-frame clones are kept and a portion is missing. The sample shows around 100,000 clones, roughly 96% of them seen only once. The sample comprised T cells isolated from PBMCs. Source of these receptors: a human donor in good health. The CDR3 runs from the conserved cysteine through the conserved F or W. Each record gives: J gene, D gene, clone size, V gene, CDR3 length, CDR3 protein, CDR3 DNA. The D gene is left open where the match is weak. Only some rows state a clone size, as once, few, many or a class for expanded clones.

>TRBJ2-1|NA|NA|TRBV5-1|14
CASSPPGENNEQFF
TGCGCCAGCAGCCCTCCAGGGGAAAACAATGAGCAGTTCTTC
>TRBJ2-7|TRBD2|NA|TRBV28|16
CASSLLAGGPSYEQYF
TGTGCCAGCAGTTTACTAGCGGGAGGGCCCTCCTACGAGCAGTACTTC
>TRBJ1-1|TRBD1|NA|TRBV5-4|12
CASSAELTGGFF
TGTGCCAGCAGCGCAGAACTCACAGGGGGTTTCTTT
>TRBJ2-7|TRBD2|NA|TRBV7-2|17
CASSLEPFLAGGYEQYF
TGTGCCAGCAGCTTAGAGCCATTCCTAGCGGGAGGTTACGAGCAGTACTTC
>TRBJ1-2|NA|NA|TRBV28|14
CASSSSIGGYGYTF
TGTGCCAGCAGTTCATCAATAGGGGGCTATGGCTACACCTTC
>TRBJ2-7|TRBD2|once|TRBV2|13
CAIRRGGEYEQYF
TGTGCCATCCGACGCGGGGGGGAGTACGAGCAGTACTTC
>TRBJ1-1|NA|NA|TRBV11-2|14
CASLAPGGYTEAFF
TGTGCCAGCTTAGCCCCAGGAGGCTATACTGAAGCTTTCTTT
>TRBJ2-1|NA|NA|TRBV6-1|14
CASSVDFTYNEQFF
TGTGCCAGCAGTGTGGACTTCACCTACAATGAGCAGTTCTTC
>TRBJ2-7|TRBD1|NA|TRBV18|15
CASSPFGTGAYEQYF
TGTGCCAGCTCACCATTCGGGACAGGCGCCTACGAGCAGTACTTC
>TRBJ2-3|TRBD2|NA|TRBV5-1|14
CASTGGGRADTQYF
TGCGCCAGCACCGGGGGCGGGAGGGCCGATACGCAGTATTTT
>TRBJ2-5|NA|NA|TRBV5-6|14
CASRPLGQQETQYF
TGTGCCAGCAGGCCTCTGGGGCAGCAAGAGACCCAGTACTTC
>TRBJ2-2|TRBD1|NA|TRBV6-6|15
CATHRQTGGTGELFF
TGTGCCACTCACAGACAGACAGGGGGCACCGGGGAGCTGTTTTTT
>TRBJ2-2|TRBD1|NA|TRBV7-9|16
CASSSTPGQGPGELFF
TGTGCCAGCAGCAGTACGCCGGGACAGGGTCCCGGGGAGCTGTTTTTT
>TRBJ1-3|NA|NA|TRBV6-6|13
CASNSGSGNTIYF
TGTGCCAGCAACTCCGGCTCTGGAAACACCATATATTTT
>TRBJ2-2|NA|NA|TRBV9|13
CASSPDYTGELFF
TGTGCCAGCAGCCCCGACTACACCGGGGAGCTGTTTTTT
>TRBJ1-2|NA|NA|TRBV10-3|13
CAISESGPMGYTF
TGTGCCATCAGTGAGTCGGGCCCTATGGGCTACACCTTC
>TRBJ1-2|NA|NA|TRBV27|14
CASSLRGANYGYTF
TGTGCCAGCAGTTTGCGGGGCGCTAACTATGGCTACACCTTC
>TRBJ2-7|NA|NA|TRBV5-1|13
CASSLGPDYEQYF
TGCGCCAGCAGCTTGGGTCCAGATTACGAGCAGTACTTC
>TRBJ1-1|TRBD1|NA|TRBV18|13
CASSLGQGTEAFF
TGTGCCAGCTCACTGGGACAGGGGACTGAAGCTTTCTTT
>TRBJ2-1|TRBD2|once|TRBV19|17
CASSIVGGREVYNEQFF
TGTGCCAGTAGTATAGTTGGCGGGAGAGAGGTCTACAATGAGCAGTTCTTC
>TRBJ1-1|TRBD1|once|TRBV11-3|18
CASSLCHRDRGLNTEAFF
TGTGCCAGCAGCTTATGCCACAGGGACAGGGGATTGAACACTGAAGCTTTCTTT
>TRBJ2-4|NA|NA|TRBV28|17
CASSFLWDTVAKNIQYF
TGTGCCAGCAGTTTCCTCTGGGACACCGTAGCCAAAAACATTCAGTACTTC
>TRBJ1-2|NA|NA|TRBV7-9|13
CASSLLAPDGYTF
TGTGCCAGCAGCTTGCTAGCGCCCGATGGCTACACCTTC
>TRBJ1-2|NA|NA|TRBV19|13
CASSIYGFYGYTF
TGTGCCAGTAGTATTTACGGGTTCTATGGCTACACCTTC
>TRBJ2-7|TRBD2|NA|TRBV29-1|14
CSVELAGLGYEQYF
TGCAGCGTTGAACTAGCGGGACTCGGCTACGAGCAGTACTTC
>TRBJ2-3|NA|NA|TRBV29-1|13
CIAVGTSTDTQYF
TGCATCGCCGTAGGGACTAGCACAGATACGCAGTATTTT
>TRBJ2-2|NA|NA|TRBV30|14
CAWSEGPGPGELFF
TGTGCCTGGAGTGAGGGGCCGGGCCCCGGGGAGCTGTTTTTT
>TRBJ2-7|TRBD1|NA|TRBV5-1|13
CASSRDRSNEQYF
TGCGCCAGCAGCCGGGACAGGAGTAACGAGCAGTACTTC
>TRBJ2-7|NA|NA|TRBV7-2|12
CASSSTVYEQYF
TGTGCCAGCAGCTCGACAGTCTACGAGCAGTACTTC
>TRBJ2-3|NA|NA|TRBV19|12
CASSIRGDTQYF
TGTGCCAGTAGTATTCGGGGAGATACGCAGTATTTT
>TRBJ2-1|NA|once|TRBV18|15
CASSQKDWSYNEQFF
TGTGCCAGCTCGCAAAAGGACTGGTCCTACAATGAGCAGTTCTTC
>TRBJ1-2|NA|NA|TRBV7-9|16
CASSPQTARDTYGYTF
TGTGCCAGCAGCCCACAAACCGCCAGGGATACATATGGCTACACCTTC
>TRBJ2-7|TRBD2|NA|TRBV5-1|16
CASSTGTSGSSYEQYF
TGCGCCAGCAGCACCGGGACTAGCGGGAGCTCCTACGAGCAGTACTTC
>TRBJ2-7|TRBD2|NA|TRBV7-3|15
CASSPGLAGVGEQYF
TGTGCCAGCAGCCCAGGACTAGCGGGAGTCGGCGAGCAGTACTTC
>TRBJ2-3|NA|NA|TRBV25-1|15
CASSESRAGTDTQYF
TGTGCCAGCAGTGAGTCCAGGGCGGGCACAGATACGCAGTATTTT
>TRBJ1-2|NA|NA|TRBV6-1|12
CASRSEDYGYTF
TGTGCCAGCCGTTCAGAAGACTATGGCTACACCTTC
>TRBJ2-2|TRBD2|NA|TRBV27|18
CASSFRTSGSRLGGELFF
TGTGCCAGCAGTTTTCGGACTAGCGGGAGTAGGTTGGGCGGGGAGCTGTTTTTT
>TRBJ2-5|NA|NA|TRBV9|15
CASSVGGSTWETQYF
TGTGCCAGCAGCGTAGGTGGCTCAACGTGGGAGACCCAGTACTTC
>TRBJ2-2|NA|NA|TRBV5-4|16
CASSLGQGGNTGELFF
TGTGCCAGCAGCTTGGGGCAGGGGGGTAACACCGGGGAGCTGTTTTTT
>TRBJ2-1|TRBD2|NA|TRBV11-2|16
CASSPLHGRAYNEQFF
TGTGCCAGCAGCCCCCTCCACGGGAGGGCCTACAATGAGCAGTTCTTC
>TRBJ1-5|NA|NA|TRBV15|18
CATSKARGTLSLRKPQHF
TGTGCCACCAGCAAGGCCCGAGGGACTTTGTCCTTAAGGAAGCCCCAGCATTTT
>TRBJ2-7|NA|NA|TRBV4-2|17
CASSQERPGATFYEQYF
TGTGCCAGCAGCCAAGAACGCCCGGGAGCTACATTCTACGAGCAGTACTTC
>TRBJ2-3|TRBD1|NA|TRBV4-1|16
CASSPGDRVNPDTQYF
TGCGCCAGCAGCCCGGGGGACAGGGTAAACCCAGATACGCAGTATTTT
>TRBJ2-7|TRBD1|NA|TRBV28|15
CASRPGGQGSLEQYF
TGTGCCAGCAGGCCAGGCGGACAGGGATCTCTCGAGCAGTACTTC
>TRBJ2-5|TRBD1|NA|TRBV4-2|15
CASSRNRDRAETQYF
TGTGCCAGCAGTCGCAACAGGGACAGAGCAGAGACCCAGTACTTC
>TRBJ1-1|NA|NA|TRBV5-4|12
CASSPRNTEAFF
TGTGCCAGCAGCCCCAGGAACACTGAAGCTTTCTTT
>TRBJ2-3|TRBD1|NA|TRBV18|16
CASSPPGQGAIDTQYF
TGTGCCAGCTCACCGCCGGGGCAGGGGGCGATAGATACGCAGTATTTT
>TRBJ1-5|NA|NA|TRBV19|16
CASSMSRGWGNQPQHF
TGTGCCAGTAGTATGAGCCGGGGTTGGGGCAATCAGCCCCAGCATTTT
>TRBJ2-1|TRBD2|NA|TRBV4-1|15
CASSQISGRRNEQFF
TGCGCCAGCAGCCAAATAAGCGGGAGACGAAATGAGCAGTTCTTC
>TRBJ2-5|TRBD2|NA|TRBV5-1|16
CASSPGLNDGRETQYF
TGCGCCAGCAGCCCGGGGCTCAACGACGGGAGGGAGACCCAGTACTTC
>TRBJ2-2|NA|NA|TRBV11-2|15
CASSQAGMNTGELFF
TGTGCCAGCAGCCAGGCCGGGATGAACACCGGGGAGCTGTTTTTT
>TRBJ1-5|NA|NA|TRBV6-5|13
CASSYSAGRPQHF
TGTGCCAGCAGTTACTCAGCGGGGAGGCCCCAGCATTTT
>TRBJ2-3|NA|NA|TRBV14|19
CASSQAYIGRAYSTDTQYF
TGTGCCAGCAGCCAAGCGTATATTGGTCGTGCCTATAGCACAGATACGCAGTATTTT
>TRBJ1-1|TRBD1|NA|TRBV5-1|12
CASSSQGAEAFF
TGCGCCAGCAGCTCTCAGGGGGCTGAAGCTTTCTTT
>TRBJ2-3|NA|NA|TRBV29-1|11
CSVRLEGTQYF
TGCAGCGTCAGGTTGGAAGGTACGCAGTATTTT